Listed here are 25 T cell receptor beta chains from one sample, sequenced in a study of PD-1 blockade in classical Hodgkin lymphoma. Autologous stem cell transplantation was followed by relapse in every patient, and brentuximab vedotin exposure varied. The authors purified CD4+ T cells from thawed PBMCs by magnetic negative selection. The table came from immunoSEQ multiplex PCR; TCRdb's copy has only in-frame clones and leaves some out. Among tens of thousands of clones, roughly 89% were seen once, and the ten largest hold around 1.8%. The sample in question was CD4+ T cells from blood, obtained at baseline. All receptors derive from a human donor with classical Hodgkin lymphoma.

The chain is built from TRBV25-1 and TRBJ2-7, with D perhaps given as TRBD1 or TRBD2 (5 bases each). Deletions cut 3 bases from V and 3 bases from J, with 15 bases between. Germline lookup yields CDR1 MGHDK and CDR2 SYGVNS. The CDR3 is 15 amino acids. The CDR3 here is CASSDSGTVVYEQYF. The CDR3 DNA follows: TGTGCCAGCAGTGATTCCGGGACGGTAGTCTACGAGCAGTACTTC.

The chain joins TRBV6-5 to TRBJ2-7; D is perhaps TRBD1 (6 bases). Germline lookup yields CDR1 MNHEY and CDR2 SVGAGI. V was cut by 6 bases and J by 1 base, with 16 bases left in between. The length of the CDR3 is 15 residues. CDR3 region: CASRLQGSGSYEQYF. In DNA form, the CDR3 reads TGTGCCAGCAGATTACAGGGAAGTGGGTCCTACGAGCAGTACTTC.

The CDR3 is CSIVSRGGTDTQYF. The CDR3 nucleotides read TGCAGCATTGTCTCCCGGGGGGGCACAGATACGCAGTATTTT. V is TRBV29-1 and J is TRBJ2-3; 7 bases match TRBD2. Germline CDR1 and CDR2: SQVTM and ANQGSEA. This CDR3 spans 14 amino acids. J was trimmed by 1 base and V by 8 bases; bases with no gene match: 9.

The chain uses TRBV7-9 and TRBJ2-1; D might be TRBD1 (6 bases). Germline CDR1 and CDR2: SEHNR and FQNEAQ (reference sequence). Trimming removed 1 base at V and 1 base at J, with 8 bases between. The CDR3 consists of 15 residues. CDR3 protein: CASSLGGGSYNEQFF. CDR3 sequence (DNA): TGTGCCAGCAGCTTAGGAGGGGGATCCTACAATGAGCAGTTCTTC. Full variable domain (outside the CDR3, taken from reference TRBV7-9 and TRBJ2-1): DTGVSQNPRHKITKRGQNVTFRCDPISEHNRLYWYRQTLGQGPEFLTYFQNEAQLEKSRLLSDRFSAERPKGSFSTLEIQRTEQGDSAMYLCASSLGGGSYNEQFFGPGTRLTVL.

The chain has TRBV7-2 and TRBJ2-5, with 12 bases fitting TRBD2. V dropped 3 bases and J dropped 3; count of bases not matched to a gene: 2. CDR1 and CDR2 (germline): SGHTA, FQGNSA. The length of the CDR3 is 15 residues. The CDR3 DNA sequence: TGTGCCAGCAGCTTTACTAGCGGGGGGAAAGAGACCCAGTACTTC. Its protein is CASSFTSGGKETQYF.

The V call is TRBV9, the J call TRBJ2-1; D perhaps matches TRBD2 (6 bases). CDR1 is SGDLS, CDR2 YYNGEE, per germline. CDR3 size: 13 residues. V lost 4 bases and J 7 bases, leaving 12 bases between the germline ends. CDR3 DNA: TGTGCCAGCAGCCTCGGGGGTCAGAATGAGCAGTTCTTC. It codes for CASSLGGQNEQFF.

The chain couples TRBV7-9 to TRBJ2-7; D perhaps matches TRBD2 (6 bases). Trimming left V 3 bases short and J 1 base short, with 7 bases between. Germline V gene lookup returns CDR1 SEHNR and CDR2 FQNEAQ (reference sequence). CDR3 length: 13 residues. This CDR3 is CASSFGLSYEQYF. DNA for the CDR3: TGTGCCAGCAGCTTTGGACTATCCTACGAGCAGTACTTC.

The V gene is TRBV9, the J gene TRBJ1-5; D possibly corresponds to TRBD1 (6 bases). CDR3 length: 15 amino acids. Germline V lookup: CDR1 SGDLS, CDR2 YYNGEE. V lost 0 bases and J lost 5, with 12 bases in between. The CDR3 sequence is CASSVGGGGDQPQHF. The CDR3 region has the DNA TGTGCCAGCAGCGTAGGGGGAGGGGGAGATCAGCCCCAGCATTTT.

This clone was detected once. The V and J genes are TRBV30 and TRBJ1-1; unclear D gene. CDR1 and CDR2 from the germline V gene are GTSNPN and SVGIG (reference sequence). This CDR3 contains 13 residues. V lost 0 bases to trimming and J lost 1 base, with 6 bases between them. This CDR3 reads CAWSVDQNTEAFF. In nucleotides, the CDR3 is TGTGCCTGGAGTGTAGACCAGAACACTGAAGCTTTCTTT.

This chain joins TRBV21-1 and TRBJ1-2. TRBV21-1 represents a pseudogene. This CDR3 spans 9 amino acids. The CDR3 DNA reads TGTGCCAGAGACTATGGCTACACCTTC. Its translation: CARDYGYTF.

This clone was seen just once. This chain uses TRBV4-2 with TRBJ2-1; 7 bases agree with TRBD1. V lost 5 bases to trimming and J lost 8 bases; unmatched junction nucleotides: 12. CDR3 length: 15 amino acids. Looked up from germline, CDR1 is LGHNA and CDR2 is YNFKEQ. In DNA, the CDR3 is TGTGCCAGCAGCTCGCGGAAGGGGGCGGCGGATGAGCAGTTCTTC. Amino acid sequence: CASSSRKGAADEQFF.

As concerns this clone: One end of the junction is discordant with germline, which a read error may explain. The V and J genes are TRBV11-2 and TRBJ2-1; 7 bases fit TRBD1. This CDR3 region has 14 residues. Germline-derived CDR1 and CDR2 are SGHAT and FQNNGV. CDR3 nucleotide sequence: TGTGCCAGCAGCCTAGACAGGGCTTGGAGTGAGCAGTTCTTC. Protein: CASSLDRAWSEQFF. The whole variable domain, filled in from reference TRBV11-2 and TRBJ2-1, reads EAGVAQSPRYKIIEKRQSVAFWCNPISGHATLYWYQQILGQGPKLLIQFQNNGVVDDSQLPKDRFSAERLKGVDSTLKIQPAKLEDSAVYLCASSLDRAWSEQFFGPGTRLTVL.

By frequency in the sample, this clone is medium-sized (0.01 to 0.1%). The chain carries TRBV4-3 and TRBJ1-6; 7 nucleotides match TRBD1. Losses at the gene ends were 4 bases for V and 7 bases for J; bases not matched to a gene: 10. Germline CDR1 and CDR2: LGHNA and YSLEER. The CDR3 extends over 16 amino acids. This CDR3 is CASSPQLRDRNSPLHF. CDR3 bases: TGCGCCAGCAGCCCCCAACTCCGGGACAGAAATTCACCCCTCCACTTT.

The rearrangement joins TRBV6-1 to TRBJ1-5; D is uncertain. V lost 2 bases, J lost 12 bases, and 17 bases lay in between. Germline CDR1 is MNHNS and CDR2 is SASEGT. The CDR3 runs 14 residues. The CDR3 nucleotides are TGTGCCAGCAGTGAAAGGGATTACAACGGGGTCCAGCATTTT. Protein: CASSERDYNGVQHF.

This chain links TRBV29-1 with TRBJ2-7; 8 bases match TRBD2. The V and J ends lost 4 bases and 4 bases, in that order; junction bases with no gene match: 9. Germline lookup yields CDR1 SQVTM and CDR2 ANQGSEA. There are 14 residues in the CDR3. The CDR3 region is CSVVSGTRGYEQYF. The CDR3 nucleotides are TGCAGCGTTGTATCCGGGACTAGAGGATACGAGCAGTACTTC.

This chain connects TRBV4-2 to TRBJ1-2; possibly TRBD1 for D (6 bases). Germline V lookup: CDR1 LGHNA, CDR2 YNFKEQ. This CDR3 comprises 13 residues. The germline V and J ends were trimmed by 6 bases and 14 bases, with 22 bases remaining between them. The CDR3 reads CASSGEQGQLGTF. As DNA, the CDR3 is TGTGCCAGCAGTGGGGAGCAGGGGCAGCTAGGGACCTTC.

This chain uses TRBV5-1 with TRBJ2-3; TRBD1 might be the D (6 bases). The germline V gene encodes CDR1 SGHRS and CDR2 YFSETQ. The CDR3 runs to 14 residues. V was shortened by 4 bases and J by 4 bases, with 13 bases between the two germline ends. CDR3 sequence: CASSRDNRADTQYF. The CDR3 coding sequence is TGCGCCAGCAGCAGGGACAACCGGGCAGATACGCAGTATTTT.

There are a few counts of this clone. The chain is built from TRBV2 and TRBJ2-7, with a possible D match to TRBD1 (5 bases). The CDR3 extends over 12 amino acids. The germline V gene has CDR1 SNHLY and CDR2 FYNNEI. Trimming left V 5 bases short and J 3 bases short, with 8 bases between. CDR3 bases: TGTGCCAGCAGTCTCGACAGCTACGAGCAGTACTTC. Amino acid sequence: CASSLDSYEQYF.

The gene calls are TRBV28 and TRBJ1-5, with D hard to call. The V gene's germline CDR1 is MDHEN and CDR2 SYDVKM. The V end lost 1 base, the J end lost 2 bases, and 15 bases lay between the germline ends. The CDR3 covers 17 residues. The CDR3 nucleotides are TGTGCCAGCAGTTTATACAGCCGACTAGGCGGCAATCAGCCCCAGCATTTT. It codes for CASSLYSRLGGNQPQHF.

V is TRBV6-1 and J is TRBJ2-2; D may be TRBD1 (6 bases). Germline V gene lookup returns CDR1 MNHNS and CDR2 SASEGT. With 2 bases removed from V and 4 bases from J, the gap between germline ends came to 8 bases. The CDR3 is 14 amino acids. Here the CDR3 DNA reads TGTGCCAGCAGTGAACAGGGGAGCACCGGGGAGCTGTTTTTT. This gives the protein CASSEQGSTGELFF.

The chain joins TRBV6-5 to TRBJ1-5; D gene uncertain. Trimming removed 5 bases from V and 7 bases from J, with 9 bases in between. The CDR3 contains 12 residues. Germline CDR1 reads MNHEY; CDR2 reads SVGAGI. The CDR3 loop is CASSTGEQPQHF. CDR3 in DNA: TGTGCCAGCAGTACTGGGGAACAGCCCCAGCATTTT.

This chain links TRBV18 with TRBJ2-5, with no clear D. The J call is doubtful: the DNA matches TRBJ2-7 better. The CDR3 is 15 amino acids. Germline V gene sequence: CDR1 KGHSH, CDR2 LQKENI. The CDR3 protein is CASSPPSAHSYEQYF. The CDR3 DNA reads TGTGCCAGCTCACCACCGAGTGCTCATTCCTACGAGCAGTACTTC.

This clone came up a few times. The rearrangement joins TRBV9 to TRBJ2-5; 12 bases agree with TRBD1. Trimming removed 2 bases from V and 4 bases from J; junction bases left unmatched: 6. The germline V gene has CDR1 SGDLS and CDR2 YYNGEE. CDR3 length: 16 amino acids. The CDR3 DNA reads as TGTGCCAGCAGCGTGGGACAGGGGGCGGGTAGAGAGACCCAGTACTTC. This gives the protein CASSVGQGAGRETQYF.

The chain uses TRBV5-6 and TRBJ1-3, with 7 bases identical to TRBD1. Trimming cost V 4 bases and J 11 bases; bases outside gene matches: 18. CDR1 and CDR2 from the germline V gene are SGHDT and YYEEEE. This CDR3 region has 16 residues. DNA of the CDR3: TGTGCCAGCAGCCGGACCGGACAGGCGCGAATGAGCCCCATATATTTT. This translates into CASSRTGQARMSPIYF.

The rearrangement uses TRBV18 and TRBJ2-3, with D hard to call. CDR3 length: 16 residues. Germline CDR1 is KGHSH and CDR2 is LQKENI. Deletions cut 2 bases from V and 2 bases from J, with 14 bases between. CDR3 bases: TGTGCCAGCTCACCAGTGATGGTCACTTACACAGATACGCAGTATTTT. This sequence encodes CASSPVMVTYTDTQYF.